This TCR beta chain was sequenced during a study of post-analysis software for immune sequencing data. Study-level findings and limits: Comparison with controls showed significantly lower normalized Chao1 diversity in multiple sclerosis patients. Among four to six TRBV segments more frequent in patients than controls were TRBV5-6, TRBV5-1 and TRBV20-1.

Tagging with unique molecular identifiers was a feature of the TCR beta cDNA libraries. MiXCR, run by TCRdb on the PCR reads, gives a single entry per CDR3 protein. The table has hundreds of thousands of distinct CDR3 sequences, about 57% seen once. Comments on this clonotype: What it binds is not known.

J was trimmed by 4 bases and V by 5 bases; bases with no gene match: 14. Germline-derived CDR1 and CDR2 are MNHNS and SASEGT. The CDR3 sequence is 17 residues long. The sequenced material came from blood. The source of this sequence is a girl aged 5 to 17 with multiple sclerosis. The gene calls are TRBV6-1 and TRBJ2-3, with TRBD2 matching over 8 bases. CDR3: CASSPWEVAGGPDTQYF. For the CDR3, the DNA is TGTGCCAGCAGTCCCTGGGAGGTTGCGGGAGGACCAGATACGCAGTATTTT.